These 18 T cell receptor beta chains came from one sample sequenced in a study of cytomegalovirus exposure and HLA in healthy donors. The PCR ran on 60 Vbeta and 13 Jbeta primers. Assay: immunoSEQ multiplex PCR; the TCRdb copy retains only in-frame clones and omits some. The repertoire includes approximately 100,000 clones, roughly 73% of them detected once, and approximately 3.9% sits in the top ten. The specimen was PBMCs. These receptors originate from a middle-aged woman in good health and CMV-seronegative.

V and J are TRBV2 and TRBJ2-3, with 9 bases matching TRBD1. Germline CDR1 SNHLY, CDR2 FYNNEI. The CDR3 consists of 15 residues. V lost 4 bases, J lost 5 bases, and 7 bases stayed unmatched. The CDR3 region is CASSGQGQGRDTQYF. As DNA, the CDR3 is TGTGCCAGCAGTGGCCAGGGACAGGGAAGAGATACGCAGTATTTT.

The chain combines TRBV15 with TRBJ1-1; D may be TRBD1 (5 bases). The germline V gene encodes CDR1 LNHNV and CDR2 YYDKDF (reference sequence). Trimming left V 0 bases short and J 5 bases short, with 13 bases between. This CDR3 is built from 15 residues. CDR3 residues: CATSRDLAGNTEAFF. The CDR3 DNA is TGTGCCACCAGCAGAGATCTGGCAGGGAATACTGAAGCTTTCTTT.

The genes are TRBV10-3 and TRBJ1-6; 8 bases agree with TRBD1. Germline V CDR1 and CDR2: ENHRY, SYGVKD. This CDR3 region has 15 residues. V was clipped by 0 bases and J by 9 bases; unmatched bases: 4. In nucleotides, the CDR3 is TGTGCCATCAGTGAGTCGACAGGGGCAGGTTCACCCCTCCACTTT. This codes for CAISESTGAGSPLHF.

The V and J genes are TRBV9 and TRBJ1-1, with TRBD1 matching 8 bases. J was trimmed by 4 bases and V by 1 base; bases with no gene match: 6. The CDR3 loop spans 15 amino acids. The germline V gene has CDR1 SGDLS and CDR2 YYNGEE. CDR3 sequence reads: CASSVQAGGVTEAFF. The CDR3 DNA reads TGTGCCAGCAGCGTACAGGCAGGGGGCGTCACTGAAGCTTTCTTT.

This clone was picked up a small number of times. CDR3 nucleotides: TGTGCCAGCAGCTTGGTAGCCACCATGAACACTGAAGCTTTCTTT. This sequence encodes CASSLVATMNTEAFF. The V gene is TRBV5-5, the J gene TRBJ1-1; no reliable D call. Germline CDR1 reads SGHKS; CDR2 reads YYEKEE (reference sequence). V was clipped by 0 bases and J by 0 bases, with 9 bases between them. This CDR3 is 15 amino acids long. The full variable domain, its missing parts supplied by reference TRBV5-5 and TRBJ1-1, is DAGVTQSPTHLIKTRGQQVTLRCSPISGHKSVSWYQQVLGQGPQFIFQYYEKEERGRGNFPDRFSARQFPNYSSELNVNALLLGDSALYLCASSLVATMNTEAFFGQGTRLTVV.

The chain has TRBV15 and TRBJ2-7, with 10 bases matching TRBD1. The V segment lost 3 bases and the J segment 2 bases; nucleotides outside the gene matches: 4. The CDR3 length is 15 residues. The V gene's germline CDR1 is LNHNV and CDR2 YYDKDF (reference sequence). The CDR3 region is CATSSPGTGAYEQYF. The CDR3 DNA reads TGTGCCACCAGCAGCCCCGGGACAGGGGCCTACGAGCAGTACTTC.

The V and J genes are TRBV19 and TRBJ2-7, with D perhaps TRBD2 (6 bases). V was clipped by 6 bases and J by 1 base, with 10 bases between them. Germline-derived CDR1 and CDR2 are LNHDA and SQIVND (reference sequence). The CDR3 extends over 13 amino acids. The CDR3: CASSLGGSYEQYF. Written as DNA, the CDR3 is TGTGCCAGTAGCCTCGGGGGATCCTACGAGCAGTACTTC.

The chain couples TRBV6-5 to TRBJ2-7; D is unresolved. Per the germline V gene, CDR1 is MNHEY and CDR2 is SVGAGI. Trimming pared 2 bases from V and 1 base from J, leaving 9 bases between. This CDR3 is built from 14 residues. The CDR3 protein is CASSYPARSYEQYF. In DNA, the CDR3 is TGTGCCAGCAGTTACCCCGCTCGGTCCTACGAGCAGTACTTC.

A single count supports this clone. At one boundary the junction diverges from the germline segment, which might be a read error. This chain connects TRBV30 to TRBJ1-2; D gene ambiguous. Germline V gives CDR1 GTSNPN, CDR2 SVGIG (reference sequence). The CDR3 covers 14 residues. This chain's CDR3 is CAWTYKGLDYGYPF. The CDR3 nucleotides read TGTGCCTGGACCTATAAGGGTTTGGACTATGGCTACCCCTTC. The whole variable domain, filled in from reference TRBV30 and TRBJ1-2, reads SQTIHQWPATLVQPVGSPLSLECTVEGTSNPNLYWYRQAAGRGLQLLFYSVGIGQISSEVPQNLSASRPQDRQFILSSKKLLLSDSGFYLCAWTYKGLDYGYPFGSGTRLTVV.

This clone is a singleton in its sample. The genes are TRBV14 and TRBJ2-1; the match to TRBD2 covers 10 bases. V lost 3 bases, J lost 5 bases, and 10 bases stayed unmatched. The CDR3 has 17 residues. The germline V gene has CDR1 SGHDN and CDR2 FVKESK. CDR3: CASSHTKAGGGDNEQFF. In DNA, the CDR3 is TGTGCCAGCAGCCATACAAAAGCGGGGGGGGGCGACAATGAGCAGTTCTTC.

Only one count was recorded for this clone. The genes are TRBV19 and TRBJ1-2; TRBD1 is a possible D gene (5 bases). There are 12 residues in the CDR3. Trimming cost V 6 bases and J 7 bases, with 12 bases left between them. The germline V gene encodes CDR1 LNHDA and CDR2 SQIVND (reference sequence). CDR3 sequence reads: CASRMPGSGYTF. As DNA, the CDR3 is TGTGCCAGTAGAATGCCAGGGTCTGGCTACACCTTC.

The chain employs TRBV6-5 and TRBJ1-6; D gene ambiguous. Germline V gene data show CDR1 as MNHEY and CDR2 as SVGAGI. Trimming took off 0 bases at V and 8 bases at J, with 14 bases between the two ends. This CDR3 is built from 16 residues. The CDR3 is CASSYSEQRAYSPLHF. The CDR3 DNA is TGTGCCAGCAGTTACTCAGAACAGAGGGCGTATTCACCCCTCCACTTT.

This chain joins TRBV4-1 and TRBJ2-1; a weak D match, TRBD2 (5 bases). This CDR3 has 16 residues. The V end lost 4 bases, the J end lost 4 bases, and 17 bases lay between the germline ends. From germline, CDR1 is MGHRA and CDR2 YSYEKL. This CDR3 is CASSLGAETGYNEQFF. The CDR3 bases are TGCGCCAGCAGCCTCGGCGCCGAGACGGGGTACAATGAGCAGTTCTTC.

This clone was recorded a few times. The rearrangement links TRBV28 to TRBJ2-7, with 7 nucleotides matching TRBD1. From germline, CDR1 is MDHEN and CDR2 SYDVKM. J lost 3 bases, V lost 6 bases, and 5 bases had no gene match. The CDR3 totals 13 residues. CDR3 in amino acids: CASRQGNGYEQYF. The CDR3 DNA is TGTGCCAGCAGACAGGGGAATGGCTACGAGCAGTACTTC.

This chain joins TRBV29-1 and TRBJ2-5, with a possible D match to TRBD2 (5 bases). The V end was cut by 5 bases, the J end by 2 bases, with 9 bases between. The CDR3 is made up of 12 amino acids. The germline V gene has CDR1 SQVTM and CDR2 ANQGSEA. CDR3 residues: CSVSPGQETQYF. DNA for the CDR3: TGCAGCGTTTCTCCGGGGCAAGAGACCCAGTACTTC.

This chain's CDR3 is CASSRGTIQETQYF. The CDR3 region has the DNA TGTGCCAGCAGCAGGGGGACAATCCAAGAGACCCAGTACTTC. The chain carries TRBV9 and TRBJ2-5, with D perhaps TRBD1 (6 bases). In germline, CDR1 is SGDLS, CDR2 YYNGEE. V was cut by 4 bases and J by 1 base, with 11 bases left in between. The CDR3 runs 14 residues.

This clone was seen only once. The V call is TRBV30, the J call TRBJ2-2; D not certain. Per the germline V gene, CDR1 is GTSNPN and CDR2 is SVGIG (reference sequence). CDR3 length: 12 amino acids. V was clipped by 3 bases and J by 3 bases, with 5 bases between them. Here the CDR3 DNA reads TGTGCCTGGAGAGGAGACACCGGGGAGCTGTTTTTT. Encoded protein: CAWRGDTGELFF.

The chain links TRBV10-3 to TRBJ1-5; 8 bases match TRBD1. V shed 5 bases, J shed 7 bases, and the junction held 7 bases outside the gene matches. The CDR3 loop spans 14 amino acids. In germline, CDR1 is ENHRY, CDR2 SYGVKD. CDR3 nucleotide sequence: TGTGCCATCAGTCCTGGACAGGGAAGCCAGCCCCAGCATTTT. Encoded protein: CAISPGQGSQPQHF.